Each of the 3 T cell receptor beta chains below was sequenced from the same sample in a study of cytomegalovirus exposure and HLA in healthy donors. The PCR was carried out with 60 Vbeta primers and 13 Jbeta primers. The table came from immunoSEQ multiplex PCR; TCRdb's copy has only in-frame clones and leaves some out. Altogether 150,000 to 200,000 clones are present, 82% being singletons, with the ten largest covering over 1.5%. Material: PBMCs. The origin of the receptors is a man aged 35 to 55 in good health and CMV-seronegative.

The rearrangement uses TRBV28 and TRBJ2-2; TRBD2 matches 10 bases. The CDR3 loop spans 19 amino acids. Germline CDR1 MDHEN, CDR2 SYDVKM. Losses at the gene ends were 5 bases for V and 0 bases for J; bases not matched to a gene: 12. This CDR3 reads CASSALPMGLATNTGELFF. The CDR3 DNA follows: TGTGCCAGCAGTGCCTTGCCTATGGGACTAGCGACGAACACCGGGGAGCTGTTTTTT.

In its sample, this clone was seen a few times. Relative to the germline gene, one junction end is altered; a read error may explain this. The same CDR3 also results from other DNA sequences found in this sample. The gene calls are TRBV19 and TRBJ2-1; D is unclear. Germline CDR1 reads LNHDA; CDR2 reads SQIVND (reference sequence). CDR3 length: 13 residues. The CDR3 DNA sequence: TGCGCCAGTAGTTTTCTCCTCTACAATGAGCAGTTCTTC. Translated, it gives CASSFLLYNEQFF.

Regarding this clone: The junction departs from the called germline gene at one end, perhaps through a read error. The chain joins TRBV28 to TRBJ1-1; the match to TRBD1 covers 11 bases. CDR1 is MDHEN and CDR2 is SYDVKM in the germline V gene. CDR3 size: 12 residues. CDR3 sequence reads: CASRAPGQGEYF. CDR3 DNA: TGTGCCAGCAGGGCTCCGGGACAGGGGGAGTATTTT.